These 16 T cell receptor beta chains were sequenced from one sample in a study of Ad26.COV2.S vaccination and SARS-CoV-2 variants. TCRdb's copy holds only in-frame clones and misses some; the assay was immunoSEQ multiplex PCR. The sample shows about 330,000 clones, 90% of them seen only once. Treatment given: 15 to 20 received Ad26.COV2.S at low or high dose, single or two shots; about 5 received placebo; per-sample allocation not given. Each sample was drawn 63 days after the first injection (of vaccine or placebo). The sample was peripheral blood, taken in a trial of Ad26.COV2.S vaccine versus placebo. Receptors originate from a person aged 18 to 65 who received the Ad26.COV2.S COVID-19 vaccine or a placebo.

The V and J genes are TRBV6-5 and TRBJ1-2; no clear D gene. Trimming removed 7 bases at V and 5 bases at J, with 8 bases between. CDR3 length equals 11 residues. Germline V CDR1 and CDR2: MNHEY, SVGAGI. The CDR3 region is CASTDGYGYTF. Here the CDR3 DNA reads TGTGCCAGCACCGATGGATATGGCTACACCTTC.

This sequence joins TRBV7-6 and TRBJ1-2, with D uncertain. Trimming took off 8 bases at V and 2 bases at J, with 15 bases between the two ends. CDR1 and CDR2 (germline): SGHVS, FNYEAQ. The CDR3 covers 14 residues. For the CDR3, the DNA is TGTGCCAGCGGCGCCTCCGGTGGAAACTATGGCTACACCTTC. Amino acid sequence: CASGASGGNYGYTF.

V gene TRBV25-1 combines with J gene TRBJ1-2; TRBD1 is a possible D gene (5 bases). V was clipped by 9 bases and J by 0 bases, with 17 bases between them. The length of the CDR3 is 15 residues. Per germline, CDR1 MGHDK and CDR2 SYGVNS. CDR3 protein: CASNDGGSANYGYTF. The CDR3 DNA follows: TGTGCCAGTAACGATGGGGGGTCCGCTAACTATGGCTACACCTTC.

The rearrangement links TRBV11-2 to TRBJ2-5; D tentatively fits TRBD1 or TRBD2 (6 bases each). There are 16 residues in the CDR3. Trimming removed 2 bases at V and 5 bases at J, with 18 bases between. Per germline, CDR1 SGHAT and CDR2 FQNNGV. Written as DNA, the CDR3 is TGTGCCAGCAGCTTAAGGCGGAGGGGGGAGCGGGAGACCCAGTACTTC. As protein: CASSLRRRGERETQYF. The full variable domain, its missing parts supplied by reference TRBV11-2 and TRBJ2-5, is EAGVAQSPRYKIIEKRQSVAFWCNPISGHATLYWYQQILGQGPKLLIQFQNNGVVDDSQLPKDRFSAERLKGVDSTLKIQPAKLEDSAVYLCASSLRRRGERETQYFGPGTRLLVL.

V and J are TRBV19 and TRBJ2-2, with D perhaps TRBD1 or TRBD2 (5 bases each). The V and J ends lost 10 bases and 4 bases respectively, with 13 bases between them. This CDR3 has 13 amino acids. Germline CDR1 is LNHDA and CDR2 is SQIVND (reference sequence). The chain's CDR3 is CATGPTVTGELFF. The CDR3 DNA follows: TGTGCCACGGGACCGACGGTCACCGGGGAGCTGTTTTTT.

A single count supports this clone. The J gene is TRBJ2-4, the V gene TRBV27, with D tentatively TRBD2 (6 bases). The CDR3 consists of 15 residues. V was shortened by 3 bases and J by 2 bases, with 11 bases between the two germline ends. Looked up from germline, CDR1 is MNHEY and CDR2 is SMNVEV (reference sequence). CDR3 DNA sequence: TGTGCCAGCAGTTTGCTTGGACTAACCAAAAACATTCAGTACTTC. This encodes CASSLLGLTKNIQYF.

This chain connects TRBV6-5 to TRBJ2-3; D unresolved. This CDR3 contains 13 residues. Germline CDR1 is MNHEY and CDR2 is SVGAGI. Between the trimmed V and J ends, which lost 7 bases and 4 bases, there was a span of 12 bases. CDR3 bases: TGTGCCAGCACTCCCAAGACGGCAGATACGCAGTATTTT. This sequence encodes CASTPKTADTQYF.

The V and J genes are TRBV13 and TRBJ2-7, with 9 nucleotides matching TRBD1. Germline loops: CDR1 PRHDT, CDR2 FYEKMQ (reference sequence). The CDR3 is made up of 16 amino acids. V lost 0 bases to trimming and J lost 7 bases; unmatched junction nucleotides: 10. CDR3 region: CASSLGLGQGRGEQYV. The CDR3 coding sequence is TGTGCCAGCAGCTTAGGTCTTGGACAGGGGCGCGGAGAGCAGTACGTC.

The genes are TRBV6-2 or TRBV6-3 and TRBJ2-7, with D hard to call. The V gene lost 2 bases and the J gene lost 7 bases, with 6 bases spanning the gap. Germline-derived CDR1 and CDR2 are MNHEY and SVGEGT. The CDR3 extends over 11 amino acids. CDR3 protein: CASSYGAEQYF. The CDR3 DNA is TGTGCCAGCAGTTACGGAGCAGAGCAGTACTTC.

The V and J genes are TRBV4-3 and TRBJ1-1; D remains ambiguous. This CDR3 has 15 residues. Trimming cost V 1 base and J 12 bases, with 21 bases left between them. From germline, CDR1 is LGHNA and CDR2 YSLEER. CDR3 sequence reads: CASSQGVSLGWETFF. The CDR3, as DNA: TGCGCCAGCAGCCAAGGAGTGTCTCTTGGGTGGGAGACTTTCTTT.

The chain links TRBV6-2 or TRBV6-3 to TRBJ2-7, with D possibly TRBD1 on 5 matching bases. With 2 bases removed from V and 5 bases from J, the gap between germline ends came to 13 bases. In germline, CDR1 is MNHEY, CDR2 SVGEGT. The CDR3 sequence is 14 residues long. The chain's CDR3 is CASSYPAGWDEQYF. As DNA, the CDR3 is TGTGCCAGCAGTTACCCGGCAGGGTGGGACGAGCAGTACTTC.

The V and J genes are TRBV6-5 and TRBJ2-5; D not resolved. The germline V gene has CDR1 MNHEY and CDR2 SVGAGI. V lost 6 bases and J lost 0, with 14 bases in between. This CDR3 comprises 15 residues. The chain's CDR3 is CASSPWASYQETQYF. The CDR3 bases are TGTGCCAGCAGCCCCTGGGCCAGCTACCAAGAGACCCAGTACTTC.

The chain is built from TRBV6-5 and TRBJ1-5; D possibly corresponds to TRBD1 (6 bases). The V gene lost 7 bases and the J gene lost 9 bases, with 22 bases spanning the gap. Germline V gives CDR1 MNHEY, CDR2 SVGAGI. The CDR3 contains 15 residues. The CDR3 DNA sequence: TGTGCCAGCATATGGGGTTCAAAACAGGGTAGGCCCCAGCATTTT. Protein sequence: CASIWGSKQGRPQHF.

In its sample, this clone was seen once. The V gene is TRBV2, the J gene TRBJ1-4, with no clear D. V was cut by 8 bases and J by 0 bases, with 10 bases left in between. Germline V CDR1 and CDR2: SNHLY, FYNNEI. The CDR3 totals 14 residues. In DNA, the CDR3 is TGTGCCAGCCAGACGGTTGCAACTAATGAAAAACTGTTTTTT. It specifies CASQTVATNEKLFF.

CDR3 nucleotides: TGTGCCAGCAGCCAAGCCGGGCAACAGGGAGCTTTCTTT. Translated, it gives CASSQAGQQGAFF. V gene TRBV3-1 (or the pseudogene TRBV3-2) combines with J gene TRBJ1-1; a weak D match, TRBD1 (6 bases). This CDR3 spans 13 amino acids. The germline V gene has CDR1 LGHDT and CDR2 YNNKEL (reference sequence). V was pared by 1 base and J by 10 bases, with 13 bases between.

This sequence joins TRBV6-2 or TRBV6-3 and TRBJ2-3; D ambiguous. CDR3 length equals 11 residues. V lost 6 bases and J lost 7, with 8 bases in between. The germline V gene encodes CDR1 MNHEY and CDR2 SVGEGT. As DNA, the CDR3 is TGTGCCAGCAGCCCCCTTAATACGCAGTATTTT. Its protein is CASSPLNTQYF.